This T cell receptor beta chain was captured in a study of blood T cell repertoires in COVID-19. Study as a whole: The United States, Italy and Spain were the sources of the acute and convalescent COVID-19 samples.

In the original processing: Reference gene primers were amplified, and this amplification served to estimate nucleated cell counts. Sequenced by immunoSEQ multiplex PCR; TCRdb stores in-frame clones only, minus some. The V and J calls and clone size were taken over from that table, and D and trimming were inferred from the DNA. Found here are about 230,000 clones, approximately 87% of them singletons; the top ten hold just over 2.5%. CDR1 is LNHNV, CDR2 YYDKDF, per germline (reference sequence). V shed 4 bases, J shed 7 bases, and the junction held 7 bases outside the gene matches. The CDR3 contains 15 residues.

The sample was peripheral blood. This clonotype originated in a woman in her seventies with active or convalescent COVID-19. The chain employs TRBV15 and TRBJ1-4; 9 bases are shared with TRBD1. CDR3 sequence reads: CATSKQGARGEKLFF. CDR3 nucleotides: TGTGCCACCAGCAAACAGGGGGCTAGAGGTGAAAAACTGTTTTTT. Looking up the rest from reference TRBV15 and TRBJ1-4 gives the full variable domain: DAMVIQNPRYQVTQFGKPVTLSCSQTLNHNVMYWYQQKSSQAPKLLFHYYDKDFNNEADTPDNFQSRRPNTSFCFLDIRSPGLGDTAMYLCATSKQGARGEKLFFGSGTQLSVL.